The 32 T cell receptor beta chains listed next were all sequenced from one sample in a study of blood T cell repertoires in COVID-19. Profiled with immunoSEQ multiplex PCR; TCRdb holds only in-frame clones, not every one. The table has hundreds of thousands of clones, roughly 86% seen once. Sequencing used PBMCs or T cells enriched from blood (not recorded which). These receptors were collected from a woman in her forties or fifties who had recovered from COVID-19.

The gene calls are TRBV3-1 (or the pseudogene TRBV3-2) and TRBJ1-2; D remains ambiguous. CDR1 and CDR2 (germline): LGHDT, YNNKEL (reference sequence). V was cut by 3 bases and J by 8 bases, with 19 bases left in between. The length of the CDR3 is 15 residues. The CDR3 DNA reads TGTGCCAGCAGCCATTATCTGATATCAACTATGGGCTACACCTTC. Its translation: CASSHYLISTMGYTF.

This chain connects TRBV30 to TRBJ1-1; D may be TRBD1 (5 bases). CDR3 length equals 14 residues. Trimming removed 5 bases from V and 4 bases from J, with 17 bases in between. Per germline, CDR1 GTSNPN and CDR2 SVGIG (reference sequence). CDR3 in DNA: TGTGCCTGGCTCCCCCAGGGCAGGAGCACTGAAGCTTTCTTT. Protein sequence: CAWLPQGRSTEAFF.

This clone was detected once. V gene TRBV4-2 combines with J gene TRBJ2-7; 9 bases agree with TRBD2. The CDR3 spans 15 residues. With 1 base clipped from V and 3 bases from J, the junction kept 4 bases outside the gene matches. Germline V CDR1 and CDR2: LGHNA, YNFKEQ. For the CDR3, the DNA is TGTGCCAGCAGCCAAGTGCTAGCGGGGAACTACGAGCAGTACTTC. Amino acid sequence: CASSQVLAGNYEQYF.

The sample holds one count of this clone. The V and J genes are TRBV25-1 and TRBJ2-5; tentative D call: TRBD2 (5 bases). V lost 3 bases and J lost 2, with 13 bases in between. The CDR3 contains 15 residues. The germline CDR1 and CDR2 sequences are MGHDK and SYGVNS. This CDR3 reads CASSEGVGPQETQYF. CDR3 coding DNA: TGTGCCAGCAGTGAGGGAGTGGGTCCGCAAGAGACCCAGTACTTC.

The gene calls are TRBV7-3 and TRBJ2-1; 12 bases align to TRBD2. Germline V gene sequence: CDR1 SGHTA, CDR2 FQGTGA. V shed 5 bases, J shed 7 bases, and the junction held 12 bases outside the gene matches. The CDR3 has 17 amino acids. Written as DNA, the CDR3 is TGTGCCAGCAGCACCGAGCCTCTAGCGGGGGGGCCGAATGAGCAGTTCTTC. Amino acids: CASSTEPLAGGPNEQFF.

The gene calls are TRBV7-9 and TRBJ1-1; 8 bases line up with TRBD1. Germline trimming cut 1 base from V and 4 bases from J; bases unmatched to any gene: 5. CDR3 length equals 15 residues. The germline V gene has CDR1 SEHNR and CDR2 FQNEAQ (reference sequence). This CDR3 reads CASSLGWTGRTEAFF. The CDR3 nucleotides read TGTGCCAGCAGCTTAGGATGGACAGGGCGCACTGAAGCTTTCTTT.

The chain links TRBV13 to TRBJ1-3; possible D gene TRBD1, 6 bases. Trimming took 5 bases from V and 0 from J, leaving 14 bases between them. Germline V gene data show CDR1 as PRHDT and CDR2 as FYEKMQ (reference sequence). This CDR3 spans 16 amino acids. The CDR3 region is CASSGQTGFSGNTIYF. Here the CDR3 DNA reads TGTGCCAGCAGCGGGCAAACAGGGTTCTCTGGAAACACCATATATTTT.

V usage is TRBV2 and J usage is TRBJ1-5; TRBD1 is a possible D gene (5 bases). Germline V gene sequence: CDR1 SNHLY, CDR2 FYNNEI. The V end was cut by 2 bases, the J end by 4 bases, with 18 bases between. CDR3 length equals 17 residues. The DNA of the CDR3 is TGTGCCAGCAGTGAAAATAGGGGCGTCAAGATAAATCAGCCCCAGCATTTT. Protein sequence: CASSENRGVKINQPQHF.

V and J are TRBV4-1 and TRBJ2-7; tentative D call: TRBD2 (5 bases). CDR1 is MGHRA and CDR2 is YSYEKL in the germline V gene. The length of the CDR3 is 15 residues. Trimming took 0 bases from V and 6 from J, leaving 15 bases between them. CDR3 sequence: CASSQEGRRLGEQYF. For the CDR3, the DNA is TGCGCCAGCAGCCAAGAGGGTCGGAGGCTCGGCGAGCAGTACTTC.

This chain joins TRBV7-3 and TRBJ2-2, with 8 bases that match TRBD2. This CDR3 is 16 amino acids long. V gave up 2 bases and J gave up 4 bases; unmatched junction bases: 6. Germline CDR1 is SGHTA and CDR2 is FQGTGA. CDR3 coding DNA: TGTGCCAGCAGCTTATCCCCCGGGGGGGTCACCGGGGAGCTGTTTTTT. The encoded protein is CASSLSPGGVTGELFF.

The rearrangement joins TRBV4-3 to TRBJ2-1; 11 bases agree with TRBD2. With V trimmed by 0 bases and J by 4 bases, 2 bases remained unmatched. CDR3 length equals 16 residues. CDR1 and CDR2 from the germline V gene are LGHNA and YSLEER. The CDR3 spells CASSQELAGAYNEQFF. CDR3 coding DNA: TGCGCCAGCAGCCAAGAACTAGCGGGAGCTTACAATGAGCAGTTCTTC.

The chain recombines TRBV5-1 with TRBJ1-6; weak D call: TRBD1 (5 bases). The CDR3 runs to 14 residues. Trimming removed 2 bases from V and 8 bases from J, with 11 bases in between. The germline CDR1 and CDR2 sequences are SGHRS and YFSETQ. DNA of the CDR3: TGCGCCAGCAGCTTTGGGGGGAAGGATTCACCCCTCCACTTT. Its protein product is CASSFGGKDSPLHF. Full variable domain (outside the CDR3, taken from reference TRBV5-1 and TRBJ1-6): KAGVTQTPRYLIKTRGQQVTLSCSPISGHRSVSWYQQTPGQGLQFLFEYFSETQRNKGNFPGRFSGRQFSNSRSEMNVSTLELGDSALYLCASSFGGKDSPLHFGNGTRLTVT.

The V and J genes are TRBV28 and TRBJ1-3; D uncertain. The CDR3 contains 15 residues. V shed 8 bases and J shed 0 bases, with 14 bases lying between them. Germline CDR1 and CDR2: MDHEN and SYDVKM. The CDR3 spells CASSELTSSGNTIYF. In DNA, the CDR3 is TGTGCCAGCTCGGAGCTGACCAGCTCTGGAAACACCATATATTTT.

This chain links TRBV4-1 with TRBJ2-7; D is possibly TRBD2 (6 bases). Germline V CDR1 and CDR2: MGHRA, YSYEKL. The CDR3 length is 15 residues. V was shortened by 1 base and J by 6 bases, with 16 bases between the two germline ends. In DNA, the CDR3 is TGCGCCAGCAGCCAAGTCTCTGGGGGGATCGGCGAGCAGTACTTC. Translation gives CASSQVSGGIGEQYF.

The chain carries TRBV6-2 or TRBV6-3 and TRBJ2-7; TRBD1 is a possible D gene (5 bases). The CDR3 consists of 15 residues. With 2 bases removed from V and 2 bases from J, the gap between germline ends came to 13 bases. Looked up from germline, CDR1 is MNHEY and CDR2 is SVGEGT. For the CDR3, the DNA is TGTGCCAGCAGTTACCCTTCGACAGCCACCTACGAGCAGTACTTC. Translating gives CASSYPSTATYEQYF.

This clone came up a few times. The rearrangement links TRBV19 to TRBJ1-1; D call uncertain. V lost 7 bases and J 1 base, leaving 10 bases between the germline ends. The CDR3 is 13 amino acids. The V gene's germline CDR1 is LNHDA and CDR2 SQIVND (reference sequence). The CDR3 DNA is TGTGCCAGTAACCGGGGAGGGAACACTGAAGCTTTCTTT. It specifies CASNRGGNTEAFF.

The rearrangement joins TRBV15 to TRBJ1-1; 8 positions agree with TRBD1. The CDR3 loop spans 14 amino acids. Germline V lookup: CDR1 LNHNV, CDR2 YYDKDF (reference sequence). The J segment lost 5 bases and the V segment lost 5 bases, leaving 7 bases of the junction unmatched. The CDR3 region is CATSSQGAGTEAFF. In DNA, the CDR3 is TGTGCCACCAGCTCTCAGGGGGCAGGTACTGAAGCTTTCTTT.

This chain links TRBV9 with TRBJ1-1, with D possibly TRBD1 on 5 matching bases. Trimming cost V 4 bases and J 0 bases, with 10 bases left between them. CDR1 is SGDLS, CDR2 YYNGEE, per germline. The CDR3 has 14 residues. The CDR3 here is CASSRQPMNTEAFF. For the CDR3, the DNA is TGTGCCAGCAGCCGACAGCCCATGAACACTGAAGCTTTCTTT.

The J gene is TRBJ1-2, the V gene TRBV7-9, with D unresolved. From germline, CDR1 is SEHNR and CDR2 FQNEAQ (reference sequence). Trimming shortened V by 5 bases and J by 4 bases, and 11 bases separated the two germline ends. The CDR3 has 13 amino acids. CDR3 in amino acids: CASSIGEGYGYTF. DNA for the CDR3: TGTGCCAGCAGCATTGGGGAGGGCTATGGCTACACCTTC.

This clone was observed once. The chain uses TRBV7-2 and TRBJ1-2; perhaps TRBD1 as D (5 bases). Germline V CDR1 and CDR2: SGHTA, FQGNSA. The CDR3 covers 15 residues. V shed 4 bases and J shed 5 bases, with 17 bases lying between them. The CDR3 sequence: CASSWRDRPGYGYTF. The CDR3 DNA reads as TGTGCCAGCAGCTGGAGGGACCGCCCTGGGTATGGCTACACCTTC.

V usage is TRBV14 and J usage is TRBJ2-1; TRBD2 aligns across 10 bases. The CDR3 loop spans 15 amino acids. CDR1 is SGHDN, CDR2 FVKESK, per germline. Losses at the gene ends were 4 bases for V and 6 bases for J; bases not matched to a gene: 6. CDR3 residues: CASSRLLAGLNEQFF. The CDR3 DNA reads as TGTGCCAGCAGCCGATTACTAGCGGGGCTCAATGAGCAGTTCTTC.

The chain is built from TRBV27 and TRBJ2-1, with 11 positions matching TRBD2. Looked up from germline, CDR1 is MNHEY and CDR2 is SMNVEV (reference sequence). The V segment lost 1 base and the J segment 2 bases; nucleotides outside the gene matches: 10. The CDR3 covers 19 residues. The DNA for the CDR3 is TGTGCCAGCAGTTTATTATTGGGACTAGCGGCCCTCCCCTACAATGAGCAGTTCTTC. Protein: CASSLLLGLAALPYNEQFF.

The chain links TRBV14 to TRBJ2-3; 13 bases agree with TRBD2. CDR1 and CDR2 from the germline V gene are SGHDN and FVKESK. The CDR3 length is 18 residues. The V segment lost 3 bases and the J segment 2 bases; nucleotides outside the gene matches: 8. CDR3 protein: CASSHKGLAGTSTDTQYF. As DNA, the CDR3 is TGTGCCAGCAGCCATAAGGGACTAGCGGGGACGTCCACAGATACGCAGTATTTT.

The gene calls are TRBV18 and TRBJ1-6; D might be TRBD1 (6 bases). CDR3 length: 17 residues. Germline V gives CDR1 KGHSH, CDR2 LQKENI. Trimming shortened V by 3 bases and J by 4 bases, and 16 bases separated the two germline ends. The CDR3 DNA reads as TGTGCCAGCTCACCCCCCGCAGAGGGGGTATATAATTCACCCCTCCACTTT. It is translated as CASSPPAEGVYNSPLHF.

This chain joins TRBV2 and TRBJ2-3; TRBD1 might be the D (6 bases). Per the germline V gene, CDR1 is SNHLY and CDR2 is FYNNEI. The V and J ends lost 2 bases and 11 bases respectively, with 14 bases between them. The CDR3 covers 13 residues. CDR3 sequence (DNA): TGTGCCAGCAGTGAAAGGGGGTTGAGGGAGCAGTATTTT. Amino acids: CASSERGLREQYF.

The V gene is TRBV4-3, the J gene TRBJ2-1; 9 bases align to TRBD2. CDR3 length: 18 amino acids. J lost 1 base, V lost 4 bases, and 11 bases had no gene match. Germline lookup yields CDR1 LGHNA and CDR2 YSLEER. The CDR3 region has the DNA TGCGCCAGCAGCCCAGGGACTAGCAACCTCCTTTCCTACAATGAGCAGTTCTTC. Translated, it gives CASSPGTSNLLSYNEQFF.

V usage is TRBV6-6 and J usage is TRBJ1-1; 7 bases align to TRBD1. The V gene end was trimmed by 5 bases and the J gene end by 0 bases; junction bases not matched to a gene: 12. Germline loops: CDR1 MNHNY, CDR2 SVGAGI (reference sequence). The CDR3 runs to 17 residues. In nucleotides, the CDR3 is TGTGCCAGCAGTCGCACAGGGGTGAGTGGGATGAACACTGAAGCTTTCTTT. Translated, it gives CASSRTGVSGMNTEAFF.

This clone was seen only once. V is TRBV19 and J is TRBJ2-1; TRBD1 aligns across 9 bases. The J segment lost 7 bases and the V segment lost 6 bases, leaving 4 bases of the junction unmatched. Germline CDR1 is LNHDA and CDR2 is SQIVND (reference sequence). The length of the CDR3 is 13 residues. Here the CDR3 reads CASRQGARNEQFF. The CDR3 DNA reads TGTGCCAGTAGACAGGGGGCGAGGAATGAGCAGTTCTTC.

The rearrangement uses TRBV15 and TRBJ1-5, with 10 positions matching TRBD1. The germline V gene has CDR1 LNHNV and CDR2 YYDKDF (reference sequence). This CDR3 comprises 17 residues. The J segment lost 2 bases and the V segment lost 1 base, leaving 5 bases of the junction unmatched. CDR3 in amino acids: CATSRVKGTGGNQPQHF. CDR3 sequence (DNA): TGTGCCACCAGCAGAGTAAAAGGGACAGGGGGCAATCAGCCCCAGCATTTT.

This rearrangement joins TRBV11-3 to TRBJ2-5; TRBD2 aligns across 9 bases. The V gene end was trimmed by 3 bases and the J gene end by 4 bases; junction bases not matched to a gene: 3. Looked up from germline, CDR1 is SGHNT and CDR2 is YENEEA. CDR3 length: 14 residues. CDR3 DNA sequence: TGTGCCAGCAGCTTCGGGCGGGGGGGAGAGACCCAGTACTTC. Translated, it gives CASSFGRGGETQYF.

This clone was detected a few times. V is TRBV10-3 and J is TRBJ2-5, with 12 bases aligning to TRBD2. This CDR3 comprises 15 residues. Germline V lookup: CDR1 ENHRY, CDR2 SYGVKD. The V segment lost 4 bases and the J segment 5 bases; nucleotides outside the gene matches: 5. CDR3 amino acids: CAISGASGRGETQYF. The CDR3 DNA sequence: TGTGCCATCAGTGGTGCTAGCGGGAGGGGCGAGACCCAGTACTTC.

This clone was detected once. The V and J genes are TRBV7-2 and TRBJ2-7; 10 nucleotides agree with TRBD2. From germline, CDR1 is SGHTA and CDR2 FQGNSA. The CDR3 has 16 amino acids. Trimming removed 5 bases from V and 4 bases from J; junction bases left unmatched: 11. CDR3 bases: TGTGCCAGCAGCCGCGATCGGACTAGCGGACCGTACGAGCAGTACTTC. It translates to CASSRDRTSGPYEQYF.